The rows below give T cell receptor beta chains drawn from one sample of a study of blood T cell repertoires in COVID-19. Sequencing used immunoSEQ multiplex PCR; TCRdb keeps in-frame clones, though not all of them. The sample lists 260,000 or so clones, about 87% occurring once. The source material was PBMCs or T cells enriched from blood (not recorded which). The source is a woman aged 30 to 39 with acute COVID-19. Both conserved end residues are part of each CDR3. A D gene is named only where the DNA matches it firmly. Clone size appears in some rows only: once, few, many, or a class for an expanded clone.

>TRBJ1-1|-|TRBV27|-
TGTGCCAGCAGTTTACTTGACATGAACACTGAAGCTTTCTTT
CASSLLDMNTEAFF
>TRBJ2-5|-|TRBV4-3|-
TGCGCCAGCAGCCAAGATGGGTACAGCGGAGAGACCCAGTACTTC
CASSQDGYSGETQYF
>TRBJ2-1|-|TRBV10-2|-
TGCGCCAGCAGTGAGATGGGGGACGGGGGTGAGCAGTTCTTC
CASSEMGDGGEQFF
>TRBJ1-1|-|TRBV4-1|-
TGCGCCAGCAGCCTCCGGGAACAGAACACTGAAGCTTTCTTT
CASSLREQNTEAFF
>TRBJ1-2|TRBD1|TRBV10-3|few
TGTGCCATCAGTCGGACAGGGGATAGGGGTAACTATGGCTACACCTTC
CAISRTGDRGNYGYTF
>TRBJ1-1|-|TRBV4-2|-
TGTGCCAGCAGCCATCCGACGAAAAGGGGTACTGAAGCTTTCTTT
CASSHPTKRGTEAFF
>TRBJ2-5|TRBD1|TRBV7-8|-
TGTGCCAGCAGCTTGGGACAGGGGTTTCCGAAAGAGACCCAGTACTTC
CASSLGQGFPKETQYF
>TRBJ2-7|TRBD1|TRBV27|-
TGTGCCAGCAGCCCTCTATTCCGGGACAGGGGGGGTGGCGAGCAGTACTTC
CASSPLFRDRGGGEQYF
>TRBJ2-3|TRBD1|TRBV5-1|-
TGCGCCAGCTCTCCGGGACAGGGGGCAGATACGCAGTATTTT
CASSPGQGADTQYF
>TRBJ1-1|-|TRBV3-1/TRBV3-2|-
TGTGCCAGCAGCCAATCCCCTATGAACACTGAAGCTTTCTTT
CASSQSPMNTEAFF
>TRBJ2-5|-|TRBV13|-
TGTGCCAGCAGCTTAGACAGTATTGGAAAGACCCAGTACTTC
CASSLDSIGKTQYF
>TRBJ1-3|-|TRBV6-1|-
TGTGCCAGCAGTGAAGTTGGCAGCTCTGGAAACACCATATATTTT
CASSEVGSSGNTIYF
>TRBJ2-2|TRBD1|TRBV27|once
TGTGCCAGCAGCACGACAGGGGTGAACACCGGGGAGCTGTTTTTT
CASSTTGVNTGELFF
>TRBJ2-7|TRBD1|TRBV4-3|-
TGCGCCAGCAGCCAAGAAGGACAGGGAATCCACGAGCAGTACTTC
CASSQEGQGIHEQYF
>TRBJ2-6|-|TRBV3-1/TRBV3-2|once
TGTGCCAGCAGCCAGGGGAGCTCTGGGGCCAACGTCCTGACTTTC
CASSQGSSGANVLTF
>TRBJ2-2|TRBD1|TRBV5-6|-
TGTGCCAGCAGCTCATCAGGGGGCCGGTACACCGGGGAGCTGTTTTTT
CASSSSGGRYTGELFF
>TRBJ1-2|-|TRBV19|-
TGTGCCAGTACTGATCACTTTACGGGACAAAGCCCTGGCTACACCTTC
CASTDHFTGQSPGYTF
>TRBJ1-2|TRBD1|TRBV19|once
TGTGCCAGTAGGATAGACAGGGCCTCCAGCTATGGCTACACCTTC
CASRIDRASSYGYTF
>TRBJ1-3|-|TRBV5-1|-
TGCGCCAGCAGTCCCCGTTTCGAGAGCTCTGGAAACACCATATATTTT
CASSPRFESSGNTIYF
>TRBJ1-4|TRBD1|TRBV2|-
TGTGCCAGCAGTCCCGACAGGGGGCTTGAAAAACTGTTTTTT
CASSPDRGLEKLFF
>TRBJ1-3|TRBD1|TRBV7-8|-
TGTGCCAGCAGCCCAGGGACAGGGGCTGGAAACACCATATATTTT
CASSPGTGAGNTIYF
>TRBJ1-1|-|TRBV19|-
TGTGCCAGTAGTATTGGCTTTCAGGGAACCGAAACACCCGAAGCTTTCTTT
CASSIGFQGTETPEAFF
>TRBJ2-5|-|TRBV7-8|-
TGTGCCAGCAGCTTAGGGGGCCGCTGGGAGACCCAGTACTTC
CASSLGGRWETQYF
>TRBJ2-1|TRBD1|TRBV24-1|-
TGTGCCATAGGACAGGGGGCTATCGACAATGAGCAGTTCTTC
CAIGQGAIDNEQFF
>TRBJ2-3|TRBD2|TRBV18|-
TGTGCCAGCTCACCGACTAGCGGGGATACGCAGTATTTT
CASSPTSGDTQYF
>TRBJ2-1|-|TRBV3-1/TRBV3-2|-
TGTGCCAGCAGCCAAATGCAGGAGGATGAGCAGTTCTTC
CASSQMQEDEQFF
>TRBJ1-5|-|TRBV5-8|-
TGTGCCAGCAGCTTGGCGGGGAGGGTCGGCCAGCCCCAGCATTTT
CASSLAGRVGQPQHF
>TRBJ1-6|-|TRBV19|-
TGTGCCAGTAGAGAGGGCCGTAATTCACCCCTCCACTTT
CASREGRNSPLHF
>TRBJ1-6|-|TRBV5-6|-
TGTGCCAGCAGCGTTGTAGGGGTCGACATCTATAATTCACCCCTCCACTTT
CASSVVGVDIYNSPLHF
>TRBJ1-6|-|TRBV21-1|-
TGTGCCAGCAGCAGCGGGACAGCAAAGGATTCACCCCTCCACTTT
CASSSGTAKDSPLHF
>TRBJ1-2|TRBD1|TRBV6-5|-
TGTGCCAGCAGTTACTCCAGGACAGGGGTGCTTGGCTACACCTTC
CASSYSRTGVLGYTF
>TRBJ1-1|-|TRBV19|-
TGTGCCAGTAGTATGGGGGGAGACACTGAAGCTTTCTTT
CASSMGGDTEAFF
>TRBJ2-2|-|TRBV2|-
TGTGCCAGCAGTGAAGTTGGTAGCGGAGAAATCACCGGGGAGCTGTTTTTT
CASSEVGSGEITGELFF
>TRBJ2-3|TRBD2|TRBV3-1/TRBV3-2|-
TGTGCCAGCAGCCTCGGACTAGCGGGAAGTGATACGCAGTATTTT
CASSLGLAGSDTQYF
>TRBJ2-1|TRBD1|TRBV4-1|-
TGCGCCAGCAGCCGTTACCCCCCCGACAGGGGGATTCACAATGAGCAGTTCTTC
CASSRYPPDRGIHNEQFF
>TRBJ1-2|-|TRBV5-1|-
TGCGCCAGCAGCTTGAAGGCGGGAGGCTACACCTTC
CASSLKAGGYTF
>TRBJ1-1|-|TRBV6-5|-
TGTGCCAGCAGTTTGACACAGGTTAGGGGGACTGAAGCTTTCTTT
CASSLTQVRGTEAFF
>TRBJ1-5|-|TRBV24-1|-
TGTGCCACCAGTGACAGTGGAGGTCAGCCCCAGCATTTT
CATSDSGGQPQHF
>TRBJ1-3|-|TRBV5-4|-
TGTGCCAGCAGCCCGGGGGTATCTGGAAACACCATATATTTT
CASSPGVSGNTIYF
>TRBJ1-5|-|TRBV19|once
TGTGCCAGTAGTATAGAGGAGACAGATTATAGCAATCAGCCCCAGCATTTT
CASSIEETDYSNQPQHF
>TRBJ1-5|-|TRBV6-2/TRBV6-3|-
TGTGCCAGCAGTGTAGACAGCTTTTATCAGCCCCAGCATTTT
CASSVDSFYQPQHF
>TRBJ1-3|-|TRBV6-6|-
TGTGCCAGCACCCCCTTAACAGGCCCCTCTGGAAACACCATATATTTT
CASTPLTGPSGNTIYF
>TRBJ1-5|-|TRBV2|-
TGTGCCAGCAGTTCAGGGGAACGGAATCAGCCCCAGCATTTT
CASSSGERNQPQHF
>TRBJ2-1|TRBD2|TRBV7-2|-
TGTGCCAGCAGCCGCCGGTGGAGCGGGGGGATCGACTACAATGAGCAGTTCTTC
CASSRRWSGGIDYNEQFF
>TRBJ2-5|TRBD1|TRBV29-1|-
TGCAGCGTTGATAAGACAGGGGAGACCCAGTACTTC
CSVDKTGETQYF
>TRBJ2-7|TRBD1|TRBV6-5|-
TGTGCCAGCAGCGACAGGGTCTACGAGCAGTACTTC
CASSDRVYEQYF
>TRBJ1-1|TRBD1|TRBV4-1|-
TGCGCCAGCAGCCAAGAGGGACAGGGACTTTCCGTGACTGAAGCTTTCTTT
CASSQEGQGLSVTEAFF
>TRBJ2-1|-|TRBV7-2|-
TGTGCCAGCAGCTCCTATAGCGAGCAGTTCTTC
CASSSYSEQFF
>TRBJ2-7|TRBD1|TRBV3-1/TRBV3-2|-
TGTGCCAGCAGCCTCCACGTACAGGGGCTCGAGCAGTACTTC
CASSLHVQGLEQYF
>TRBJ2-1|-|TRBV9|-
TGTGCCAGCAGCGTTTCCTTTAACCCGAGCTCCTACAATGAGCAGTTCTTC
CASSVSFNPSSYNEQFF
>TRBJ1-5|-|TRBV6-6|few
TGTGCCAGCGGCCCCAGGGCAGGGAGCAATCAGCCCCAGCATTTT
CASGPRAGSNQPQHF
>TRBJ1-3|-|TRBV7-2|-
TGTGCCAGCAGTCAACAGGGCTCTGGAAACACCATATATTTT
CASSQQGSGNTIYF
>TRBJ1-2|-|TRBV5-1|-
TGCGCCAGCAGCCCCCTAGGGTCGGAGGGCGGCTATGGCTACACCTTC
CASSPLGSEGGYGYTF
>TRBJ2-1|TRBD1|TRBV7-9|-
TGTGCCAGCAGAGAGACAGGGATCTCTGAGCAGTTCTTC
CASRETGISEQFF
>TRBJ1-4|-|TRBV7-9|once
TGTGCCAGCAGCTTTGAGTTAAATGAAAAACTGTTTTTT
CASSFELNEKLFF
>TRBJ1-2|-|TRBV21-1|few
TGTGCCAGCAGCGCCGACAGGGAGTTTGTGTATGGCTACACCTTC
CASSADREFVYGYTF
>TRBJ1-1|TRBD1|TRBV5-1|-
TGCGCCAGCAGCCCCCAACCGGGACAGAATTGGAACACTGAAGCTTTCTTT
CASSPQPGQNWNTEAFF
>TRBJ2-1|TRBD2|TRBV5-6|-
TGTGCCAGCAGGCCAATGTGGCGGGGGGGCAATGAGCAGTTCTTC
CASRPMWRGGNEQFF
>TRBJ2-7|-|TRBV7-6|-
TGTGCCAGCGGTCAGGCCTACGAGCAGTACTTC
CASGQAYEQYF